Listed below are T cell receptor beta chains from one sample, sequenced in a study of T cells after yellow fever vaccination. TCRdb re-derived calls from the 5' RACE reads in MiXCR, one entry per CDR3 protein. The repertoire holds 300,000 or so distinct CDR3 sequences, with 7.5% to 9% as singletons. This material consisted of CD4+ T cells sorted from PBMCs, taken 5 days after the yellow fever booster vaccination. Receptors were obtained from a man younger than 35 who received the YFV17D yellow fever vaccine. CDR3s leave out the opening cysteine and the closing phenylalanine or tryptophan.

TRBV4-1 | ASSQGPGDTEAF
TRBV5-1 | ASSFGGVNTEAF
TRBV23-1 | ASSQGTASKSGIQY
TRBV4-3 | ASSQGQGERYTGELF
TRBV5-1 | ASSIRTDNEKLF
TRBV30 | AWSPSNLGGELF
TRBV20-1 | SAVSMLNTGELF
TRBV5-1 | ASNPSRSGLGETQY
TRBV4-3 | ASSQDVWVNLEAF
TRBV20-1 | SASRTDEQF
TRBV6-2/TRBV6-3 | ASRPYRGNTGELF
TRBV9 | ASSVGRVETQY
TRBV9 | ASSVFFNTEAF
TRBV6-2/TRBV6-3 | ASSYGDRGSTDTQY
TRBV20-1 | SARVGPMSSYEQY
TRBV12-3/TRBV12-4 | ASSLTRAEAF
TRBV6-5 | ASSYSSSIAKNIQY
TRBV10-3 | AISEQAALGSTGELF
TRBV6-2/TRBV6-3 | ASRIATTSSYNEQF
TRBV7-2 | ASSLDGGWRLQY
TRBV7-3 | ASSLTLRETGYT
TRBV7-2 | ASSFRLAGDRTDTQY
TRBV3-1 | ASSQDWGGTAF
TRBV6-5 | ASSVSTGGGYGYT
TRBV10-3 | AISRGPRATDTQY
TRBV19 | ASRVTGTGQPQH
TRBV4-3 | ASSTGFGRNTEAF
TRBV5-5 | ASSFPLGPYNYGYT
TRBV20-1 | SADPAGGRETQY
TRBV20-1 | SAFGAGAF
TRBV7-9 | ASSLPSDYGYT
TRBV29-1 | SVEAGTRSTDTQY
TRBV5-6 | ASSLGLAGVYEQY
TRBV5-5 | ASSSDSGNQPQH
TRBV15 | ATSRGGLNYGYT
TRBV25-1 | ASRGTGEQPQH
TRBV5-1 | ASSLRRDTDTQY
TRBV12-3/TRBV12-4 | ASRVLGGTDTQY
TRBV12-3/TRBV12-4 | ASRRNSGSREQY
TRBV12-3/TRBV12-4 | ASSFAPPRDIQY
TRBV6-5 | ASSPALNSNQPQH
TRBV5-1 | ASSFQGENTGELF
TRBV9 | ASSVDQNAADTQY
TRBV4-1 | ASSQTGTRGSYNEQF